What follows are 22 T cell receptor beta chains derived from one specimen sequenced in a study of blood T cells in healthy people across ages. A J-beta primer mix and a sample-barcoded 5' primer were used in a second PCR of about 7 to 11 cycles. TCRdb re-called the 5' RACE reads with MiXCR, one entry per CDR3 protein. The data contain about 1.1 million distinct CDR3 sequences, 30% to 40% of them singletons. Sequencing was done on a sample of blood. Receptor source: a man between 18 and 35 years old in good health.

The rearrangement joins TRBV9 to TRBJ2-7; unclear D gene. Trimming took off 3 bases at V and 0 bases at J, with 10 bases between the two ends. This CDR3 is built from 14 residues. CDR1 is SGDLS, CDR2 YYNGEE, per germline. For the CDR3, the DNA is TGTGCCAGCAGCGCCCCTGACGGCTCCTACGAGCAGTACTTC. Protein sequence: CASSAPDGSYEQYF.

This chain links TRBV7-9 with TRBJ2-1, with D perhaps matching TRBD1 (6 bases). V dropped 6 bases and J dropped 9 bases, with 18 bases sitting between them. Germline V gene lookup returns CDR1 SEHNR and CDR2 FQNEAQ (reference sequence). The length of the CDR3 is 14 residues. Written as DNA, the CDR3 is TGTGCCAGCAGACTCGGGACACACTTAGGTGAGCAGTTCTTC. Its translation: CASRLGTHLGEQFF.

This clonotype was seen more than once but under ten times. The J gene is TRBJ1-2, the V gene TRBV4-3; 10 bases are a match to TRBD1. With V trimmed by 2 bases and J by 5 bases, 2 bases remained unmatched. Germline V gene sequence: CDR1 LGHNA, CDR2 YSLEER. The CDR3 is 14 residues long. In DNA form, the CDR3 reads TGCGCCAGCAGCCAACCGGGACAGGGGTATGGCTACACCTTC. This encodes CASSQPGQGYGYTF.

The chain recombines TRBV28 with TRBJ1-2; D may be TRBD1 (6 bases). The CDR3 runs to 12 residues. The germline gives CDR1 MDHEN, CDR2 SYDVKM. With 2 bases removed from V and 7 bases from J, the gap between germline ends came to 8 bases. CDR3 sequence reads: CASSLNRAGYTF. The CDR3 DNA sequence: TGTGCCAGCAGTTTAAACAGGGCTGGCTACACCTTC.

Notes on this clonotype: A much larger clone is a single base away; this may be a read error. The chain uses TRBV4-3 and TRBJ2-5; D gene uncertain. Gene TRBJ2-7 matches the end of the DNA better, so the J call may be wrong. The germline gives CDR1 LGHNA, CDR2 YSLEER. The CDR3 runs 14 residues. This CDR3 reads CASSQDRVYYEQYF. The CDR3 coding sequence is TGCGCCAGCAGCCAAGATAGGGTTTACTACGAGCAGTACTTC.

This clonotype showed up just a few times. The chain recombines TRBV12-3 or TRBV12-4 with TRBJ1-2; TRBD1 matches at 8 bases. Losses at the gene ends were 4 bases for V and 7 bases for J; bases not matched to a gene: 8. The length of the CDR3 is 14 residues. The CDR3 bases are TGTGCCAGCAGTTATGACAGGGGCATGACTGGCTACACCTTC. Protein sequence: CASSYDRGMTGYTF.

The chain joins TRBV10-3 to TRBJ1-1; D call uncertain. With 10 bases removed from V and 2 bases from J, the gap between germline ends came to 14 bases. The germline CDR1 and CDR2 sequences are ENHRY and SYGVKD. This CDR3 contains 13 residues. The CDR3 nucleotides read TGTGCCACGTCGGCGGGCTCTAACACTGAAGCTTTCTTT. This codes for CATSAGSNTEAFF.

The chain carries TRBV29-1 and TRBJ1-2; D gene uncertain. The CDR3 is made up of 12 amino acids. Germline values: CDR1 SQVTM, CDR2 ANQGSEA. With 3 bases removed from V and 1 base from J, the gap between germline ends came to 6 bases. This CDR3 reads CSVDTSNYGYTF. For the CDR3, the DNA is TGCAGCGTTGATACAAGTAACTATGGCTACACCTTC.

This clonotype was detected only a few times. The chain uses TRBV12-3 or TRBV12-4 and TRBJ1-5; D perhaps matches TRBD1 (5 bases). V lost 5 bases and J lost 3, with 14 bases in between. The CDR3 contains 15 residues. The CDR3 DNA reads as TGTGCCAGCAGTCCCTTGGGGGGGAACAATCAGCCCCAGCATTTT. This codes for CASSPLGGNNQPQHF.

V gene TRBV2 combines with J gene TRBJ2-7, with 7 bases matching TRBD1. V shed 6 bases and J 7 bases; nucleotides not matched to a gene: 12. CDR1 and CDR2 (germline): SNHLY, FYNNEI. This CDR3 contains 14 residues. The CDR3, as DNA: TGTGCCAGCAGGGAACCAACAGGGGTAGGTGAGCAGTACTTC. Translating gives CASREPTGVGEQYF.

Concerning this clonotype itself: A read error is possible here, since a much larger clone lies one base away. In nucleotides, the CDR3 is TGCAGCGTTGCGGGCAGGGCCTACAATGAGCAGTTCTTC. Protein: CSVAGRAYNEQFF. The chain has TRBV29-1 and TRBJ2-1; a weak D match, TRBD1 (5 bases). CDR3 length equals 13 residues. V lost 4 bases and J lost 2, with 9 bases in between. Germline CDR1 SQVTM, CDR2 ANQGSEA.

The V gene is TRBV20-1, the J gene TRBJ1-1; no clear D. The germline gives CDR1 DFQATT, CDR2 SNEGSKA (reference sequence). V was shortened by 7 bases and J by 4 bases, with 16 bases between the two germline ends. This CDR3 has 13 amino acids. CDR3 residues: CSGLRTSSTEAFF. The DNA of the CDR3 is TGCAGTGGCCTGCGGACTTCGAGCACTGAAGCTTTCTTT.

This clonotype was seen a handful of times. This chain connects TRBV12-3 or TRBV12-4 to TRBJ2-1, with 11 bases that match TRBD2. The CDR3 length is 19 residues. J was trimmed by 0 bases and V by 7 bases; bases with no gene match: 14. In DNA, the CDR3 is TGTGCCAGCACGGATCCTCTAGCGGGGGGTATCAGCTCCTACAATGAGCAGTTCTTC. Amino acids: CASTDPLAGGISSYNEQFF.

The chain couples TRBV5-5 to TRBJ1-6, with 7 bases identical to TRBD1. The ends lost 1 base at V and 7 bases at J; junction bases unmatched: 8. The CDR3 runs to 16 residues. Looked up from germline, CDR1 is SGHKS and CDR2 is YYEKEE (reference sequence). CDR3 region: CASSLNSQGLNSPLHF. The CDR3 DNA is TGTGCCAGCAGCTTGAACTCACAGGGGTTGAATTCACCCCTCCACTTT.

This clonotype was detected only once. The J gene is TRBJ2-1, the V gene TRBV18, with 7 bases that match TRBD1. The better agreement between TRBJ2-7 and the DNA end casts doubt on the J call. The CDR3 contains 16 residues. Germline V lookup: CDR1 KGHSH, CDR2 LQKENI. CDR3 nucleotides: TGTGCCAGCTCACCCTTGGACAGGAGCTCCTACAATGAGCAGTACTTC. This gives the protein CASSPLDRSSYNEQYF.

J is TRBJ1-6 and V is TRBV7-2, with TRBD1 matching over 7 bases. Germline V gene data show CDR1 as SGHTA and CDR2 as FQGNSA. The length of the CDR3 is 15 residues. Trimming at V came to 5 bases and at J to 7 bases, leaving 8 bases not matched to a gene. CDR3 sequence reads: CASSGRGQPNSPLHF. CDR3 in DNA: TGTGCCAGCAGCGGCCGGGGACAGCCGAATTCACCCCTCCACTTT.

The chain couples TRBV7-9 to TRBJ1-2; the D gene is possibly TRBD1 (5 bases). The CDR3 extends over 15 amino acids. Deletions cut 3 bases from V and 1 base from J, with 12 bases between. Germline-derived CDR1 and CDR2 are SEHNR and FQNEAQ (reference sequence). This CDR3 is CASSFVGRVNYGYTF. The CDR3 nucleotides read TGTGCCAGCAGCTTTGTTGGCAGGGTTAACTATGGCTACACCTTC.

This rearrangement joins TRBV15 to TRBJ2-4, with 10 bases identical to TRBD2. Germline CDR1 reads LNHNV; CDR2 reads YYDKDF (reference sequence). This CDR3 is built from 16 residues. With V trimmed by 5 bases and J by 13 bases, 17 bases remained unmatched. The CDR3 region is CATSDRGTSVYNEQYF. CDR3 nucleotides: TGTGCCACCAGCGACCGCGGGACTAGCGTTTACAATGAGCAGTACTTC.

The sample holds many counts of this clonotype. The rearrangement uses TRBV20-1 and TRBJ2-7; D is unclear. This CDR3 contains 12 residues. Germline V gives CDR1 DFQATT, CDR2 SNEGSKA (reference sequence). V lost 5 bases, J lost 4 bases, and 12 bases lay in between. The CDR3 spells CSASRGPYEQYF. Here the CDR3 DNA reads TGCAGTGCTTCCCGAGGACCTTACGAGCAGTACTTC.

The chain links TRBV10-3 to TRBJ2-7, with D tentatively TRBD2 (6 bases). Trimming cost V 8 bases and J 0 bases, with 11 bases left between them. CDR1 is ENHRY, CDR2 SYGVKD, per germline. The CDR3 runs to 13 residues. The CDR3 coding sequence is TGTGCCATCGGAGGGGCGAGCTCCTACGAGCAGTACTTC. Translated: CAIGGASSYEQYF.

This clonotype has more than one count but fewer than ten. As DNA, the CDR3 is TGTGCCAGCAGGTCCACTAGCGGGGGATACAATGAGCAGTTCTTC. This gives the protein CASRSTSGGYNEQFF. This rearrangement joins TRBV12-3 or TRBV12-4 to TRBJ2-1; 11 nucleotides match TRBD2. CDR3 length: 15 residues. V gave up 6 bases and J gave up 4 bases; unmatched junction bases: 5.

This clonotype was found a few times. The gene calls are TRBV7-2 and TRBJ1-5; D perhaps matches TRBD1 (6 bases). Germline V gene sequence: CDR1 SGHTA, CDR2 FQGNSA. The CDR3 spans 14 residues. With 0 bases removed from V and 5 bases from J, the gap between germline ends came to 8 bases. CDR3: CASSLAGGHQPQHF. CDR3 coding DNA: TGTGCCAGCAGCTTAGCAGGGGGTCATCAGCCCCAGCATTTT.